Shown below are 25 T cell receptor beta chains from a single sample sequenced in a study of blood T cells in healthy people across ages. Together with a sample-barcoded 5' primer, a J-beta primer mix was included in a second PCR lasting about 7 to 12 cycles. Using its own MiXCR run on the 5' RACE reads, TCRdb lists one record per CDR3 protein. The sample gives about 940,000 distinct CDR3 sequences, roughly 50% of which show up once; under 15% is in the top ten. Sequencing input: blood. The receptor source for this set is a man aged 25-45 years in good health.

Only a few counts were recorded for this clonotype. The chain combines TRBV6-2 or TRBV6-3 with TRBJ2-7; D is unclear. CDR3 length: 16 amino acids. Germline CDR1 and CDR2: MNHEY and SVGEGT. V lost 0 bases and J lost 3, with 15 bases in between. The CDR3 nucleotides read TGTGCCAGCAGTTACTCAGTGCAAACGGCGCGCTACGAGCAGTACTTC. Translation: CASSYSVQTARYEQYF.

This clonotype was seen only a few times. This chain connects TRBV12-3 or TRBV12-4 to TRBJ2-7; weak D call: TRBD1 (7 bases). V lost 6 bases and J lost 1, with 16 bases in between. The CDR3 is 15 residues long. Here the CDR3 reads CASSPQGGVSYEQYF. The CDR3, as DNA: TGTGCCAGCAGCCCTCAGGGGGGCGTTTCCTACGAGCAGTACTTC.

This clonotype was observed a handful of times. The chain employs TRBV21-1 and TRBJ2-1. TRBV21-1 represents a pseudogene. The CDR3 spans 17 residues. Here the CDR3 reads CASSKVGGTSSYNEQFF. The CDR3 nucleotides read TGTGCCAGCAGCAAAGTAGGCGGTACTAGCTCCTACAATGAGCAGTTCTTC.

This clonotype was seen only a few times. CDR3 nucleotides: TGTGCCAGCTCGAGGACAGCCTACAATGAGCAGTTCTTC. Its protein is CASSRTAYNEQFF. V gene TRBV12-3 or TRBV12-4 combines with J gene TRBJ2-1; D is possibly TRBD1 (6 bases). The CDR3 loop spans 13 amino acids. V was trimmed by 8 bases and J by 2 bases, leaving 10 bases between them.

The V call is TRBV5-1, the J call TRBJ2-1; TRBD2 aligns across 12 bases. J was trimmed by 8 bases and V by 2 bases; bases with no gene match: 5. Germline CDR1 reads SGHRS; CDR2 reads YFSETQ. The CDR3 spans 15 residues. The CDR3 reads CASSFLAGGPDEQFF. Here the CDR3 DNA reads TGCGCCAGCAGCTTCCTAGCGGGGGGGCCTGATGAGCAGTTCTTC. The complete variable domain, with remaining parts taken from reference TRBV5-1 and TRBJ2-1, reads KAGVTQTPRYLIKTRGQQVTLSCSPISGHRSVSWYQQTPGQGLQFLFEYFSETQRNKGNFPGRFSGRQFSNSRSEMNVSTLELGDSALYLCASSFLAGGPDEQFFGPGTRLTVL.

The genes are TRBV12-3 or TRBV12-4 and TRBJ2-2; D may match TRBD1 or TRBD2 (6 bases each). V gave up 6 bases and J gave up 2 bases, with 16 bases separating them. This CDR3 is 16 amino acids long. The CDR3 DNA reads as TGTGCCAGCAGCCTTCTCGGGGGCCTAAACACCGGGGAGCTGTTTTTT. Its protein product is CASSLLGGLNTGELFF.

The rearrangement uses TRBV7-9 and TRBJ2-1; the D gene could be TRBD1 or TRBD2 (5 bases each). V lost 4 bases, J lost 10 bases, and 14 bases lay in between. CDR1 and CDR2 from the germline V gene are SEHNR and FQNEAQ (reference sequence). This CDR3 spans 13 amino acids. CDR3 loop: CASSSPGHYEQFF. The CDR3 DNA follows: TGTGCCAGCAGCTCTCCGGGGCACTACGAGCAGTTCTTC.

The chain recombines TRBV27 with TRBJ2-1; D assignment may be TRBD1 or TRBD2 (5 bases each). V was cut by 7 bases and J by 5 bases, with 18 bases left in between. The germline V gene encodes CDR1 MNHEY and CDR2 SMNVEV (reference sequence). CDR3 length: 15 residues. The CDR3, as DNA: TGTGCCAGCAACTTGGGAGTTGAGGGACACAATGAGCAGTTCTTC. It encodes CASNLGVEGHNEQFF.

This clonotype was detected only once. The CDR3 DNA is TGTGCCGTCCGACAGGCAACCTATGGCTACACCTTC. It translates to CAVRQATYGYTF. The chain has TRBV10-3 and TRBJ1-2; tentatively, D is TRBD1 (6 bases). CDR1 ENHRY and CDR2 SYGVKD come from the germline V gene. The CDR3 has 12 residues. Trimming pared 11 bases from V and 4 bases from J, leaving 14 bases between.

The chain employs TRBV20-1 and TRBJ2-4; D may correspond to TRBD1 or TRBD2 (5 bases each). CDR1 is DFQATT and CDR2 is SNEGSKA in the germline V gene (reference sequence). The CDR3 is 14 residues long. V was trimmed by 6 bases and J by 0 bases, leaving 12 bases between them. The CDR3 loop reads CSARGSIAKNIQYF. The CDR3 coding sequence is TGCAGTGCGAGGGGTTCGATAGCCAAAAACATTCAGTACTTC.

Note on this clonotype: A much larger clonotype is one base distant, so this may be a read error. The genes are TRBV4-2 and TRBJ2-5; 7 positions agree with TRBD2. In germline, CDR1 is LGHNA, CDR2 YNFKEQ. V trimming: 1 base; J trimming: 4 bases; junction bases outside the gene matches: 6. The CDR3 contains 15 residues. CDR3 sequence reads: CASSQGRASGETQYF. DNA of the CDR3: TGTGCCAGCAGCCAAGGTAGGGCTAGCGGAGAGACCCAGTACTTC.

The rearrangement links TRBV9 to TRBJ2-5; no clear D. The CDR3 runs to 14 residues. Germline CDR1 and CDR2: SGDLS and YYNGEE. V dropped 0 bases and J dropped 13 bases, with 19 bases sitting between them. The CDR3 DNA follows: TGTGCCAGCAGCGTAGAGTCAGCACCCTACGAGCGGTACTTC. This gives the protein CASSVESAPYERYF.

The chain combines TRBV7-9 with TRBJ1-1; no clear D. The V end lost 4 bases, the J end lost 7 bases, and 13 bases lay between the germline ends. This CDR3 region has 13 residues. Germline CDR1 is SEHNR and CDR2 is FQNEAQ (reference sequence). CDR3 bases: TGTGCCAGCAGCTCGTTAGCAGGTTATGAAGCTTTCTTT. This encodes CASSSLAGYEAFF.

The J gene is TRBJ2-4, the V gene TRBV10-3; 10 bases align to TRBD1. The DNA end is more similar to TRBJ2-7, so the J call may be wrong. Germline CDR1 and CDR2: ENHRY and SYGVKD. The CDR3 spans 15 residues. The CDR3 reads CAISGQGAVLYEQYF. The CDR3 DNA reads as TGTGCCATCAGTGGACAGGGGGCGGTGCTTTACGAGCAGTACTTC.

The chain combines TRBV5-1 with TRBJ2-5, with 8 bases that match TRBD1. The J call may be faulty, since TRBJ2-7 better matches the DNA end. Germline lookup yields CDR1 SGHRS and CDR2 YFSETQ. The CDR3 runs 15 residues. CDR3 in amino acids: CASSVRGLGYLEQYF. The CDR3 coding sequence is TGCGCCAGCAGCGTCAGGGGGCTGGGATACCTCGAGCAGTACTTC.

This clonotype was found a few times. The genes are TRBV12-3 or TRBV12-4 and TRBJ2-3, with 8 positions matching TRBD1. CDR3 length: 17 residues. V shed 3 bases and J 3 bases; nucleotides not matched to a gene: 11. In DNA, the CDR3 is TGTGCCAGCAGTTTCCAACAGGGCAGGGGGCGAACAGATACGCAGTATTTT. Amino acids: CASSFQQGRGRTDTQYF.

This clonotype was recorded a few times. The chain has TRBV4-1 and TRBJ2-7; D remains unclear. The last part of the DNA fits TRBJ2-5 better; the J call may be wrong. Per the germline V gene, CDR1 is MGHRA and CDR2 is YSYEKL. This CDR3 is built from 15 residues. CDR3 sequence (DNA): TGCGCCAGCAGCCAAGAAACGAGGATAGGGGAGACCCAGTACTTC. Translating it yields CASSQETRIGETQYF.

The chain combines TRBV9 with TRBJ2-5; the match to TRBD1 covers 9 bases. The CDR3 totals 16 residues. The J segment lost 11 bases and the V segment lost 2 bases, leaving 16 bases of the junction unmatched. The V gene's germline CDR1 is SGDLS and CDR2 YYNGEE. CDR3 amino acids: CASSVNPTGQGSGQYF. The CDR3 region has the DNA TGTGCCAGCAGCGTGAACCCCACGGGACAGGGATCAGGGCAGTACTTC.

This clonotype was found a few times. V is TRBV4-2 and J is TRBJ2-5, with D maybe TRBD2 (6 bases). V lost 1 base, J lost 5 bases, and 14 bases lay in between. The CDR3 runs to 15 residues. Germline CDR1 LGHNA, CDR2 YNFKEQ. The DNA for the CDR3 is TGTGCCAGCAGCCAAGTGCACAGTGGAGGGGAGACCCAGTACTTC. Protein sequence: CASSQVHSGGETQYF.

The genes are TRBV24-1 and TRBJ2-1; 11 bases line up with TRBD2. CDR3 length: 13 residues. Germline V lookup: CDR1 KGHDR, CDR2 SFDVKD. Trimming cost V 9 bases and J 8 bases; bases outside gene matches: 5. The CDR3 sequence is CATELAGAYEQFF. The DNA for the CDR3 is TGTGCCACCGAACTAGCGGGGGCCTATGAGCAGTTCTTC.

This clonotype was detected only a few times. The CDR3 sequence: CASSARDFSSYEQYF. DNA for the CDR3: TGTGCCAGCAGCGCTAGGGACTTCTCCTCCTACGAGCAGTACTTC. The gene calls are TRBV7-2 and TRBJ2-7; D might be TRBD2 (6 bases). The V and J ends lost 5 bases and 0 bases respectively, with 14 bases between them. The CDR3 totals 15 residues. CDR1 SGHTA and CDR2 FQGNSA come from the germline V gene.

This clonotype was picked up a small number of times. This chain connects TRBV6-1 to TRBJ1-2, with D possibly being TRBD1 (6 bases). Germline V gene sequence: CDR1 MNHNS, CDR2 SASEGT. Trimming shortened V by 7 bases and J by 5 bases, and 14 bases separated the two germline ends. The CDR3 contains 13 residues. This CDR3 reads CASKGGGAYGYTF. CDR3 coding DNA: TGTGCCAGCAAGGGTGGGGGGGCATATGGCTACACCTTC.

As concerns this clonotype: At one end, the junction sequence differs from germline, possibly due to a read error. The chain is built from TRBV7-2 and TRBJ2-1; no firm D call. The CDR3 consists of 14 residues. CDR1 SGHTA and CDR2 FQGNSA come from the germline V gene. The CDR3, as DNA: TGTGCCAGCAGCTTATACCAGCCTTACACTGAGCAGTTCTTC. It codes for CASSLYQPYTEQFF.

This clonotype has only a few counts. V gene TRBV13 combines with J gene TRBJ2-1, with 9 bases identical to TRBD1. This CDR3 region has 12 residues. Germline V gene lookup returns CDR1 PRHDT and CDR2 FYEKMQ (reference sequence). The ends lost 6 bases at V and 10 bases at J; junction bases unmatched: 4. CDR3 DNA: TGTGCCAGCAGGTACAGGGGGCGAGAGCAGTTCTTC. This encodes CASRYRGREQFF.

This clonotype was observed many times. The rearrangement uses TRBV4-3 and TRBJ2-1; a possible D gene is TRBD1 (6 bases). Trimming removed 0 bases at V and 4 bases at J, with 10 bases between. Germline lookup yields CDR1 LGHNA and CDR2 YSLEER. The CDR3 is made up of 15 amino acids. CDR3 in amino acids: CASSQERQAYNEQFF. CDR3 nucleotide sequence: TGCGCCAGCAGCCAAGAGCGACAGGCATACAATGAGCAGTTCTTC.